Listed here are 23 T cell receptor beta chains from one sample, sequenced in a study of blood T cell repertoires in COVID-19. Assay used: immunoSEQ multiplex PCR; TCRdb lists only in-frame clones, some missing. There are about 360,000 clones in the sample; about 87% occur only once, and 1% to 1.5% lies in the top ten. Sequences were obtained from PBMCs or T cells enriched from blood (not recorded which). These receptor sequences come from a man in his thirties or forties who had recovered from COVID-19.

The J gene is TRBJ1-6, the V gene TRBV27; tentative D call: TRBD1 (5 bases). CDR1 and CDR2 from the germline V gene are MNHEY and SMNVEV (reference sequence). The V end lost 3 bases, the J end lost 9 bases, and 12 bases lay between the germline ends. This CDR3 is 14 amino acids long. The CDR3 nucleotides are TGTGCCAGCAGTTTTACAGGATCCGGTTCACCCCTCCACTTT. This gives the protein CASSFTGSGSPLHF.

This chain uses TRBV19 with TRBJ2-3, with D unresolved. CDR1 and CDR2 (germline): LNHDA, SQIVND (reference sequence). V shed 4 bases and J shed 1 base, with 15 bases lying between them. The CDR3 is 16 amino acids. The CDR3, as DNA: TGTGCCAGTAGTAGTGGTGCTTGGCCCCGCACAGATACGCAGTATTTT. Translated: CASSSGAWPRTDTQYF.

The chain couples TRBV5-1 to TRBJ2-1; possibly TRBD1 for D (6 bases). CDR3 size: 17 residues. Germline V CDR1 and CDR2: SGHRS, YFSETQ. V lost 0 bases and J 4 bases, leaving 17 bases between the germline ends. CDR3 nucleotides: TGCGCCAGCAGCTTGGGGCAGGGGAAGGGGATGTACAATGAGCAGTTCTTC. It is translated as CASSLGQGKGMYNEQFF.

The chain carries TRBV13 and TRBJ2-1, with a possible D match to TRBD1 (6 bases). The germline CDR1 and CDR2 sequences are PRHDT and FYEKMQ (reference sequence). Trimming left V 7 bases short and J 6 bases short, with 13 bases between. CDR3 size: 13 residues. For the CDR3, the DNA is TGTGCCAGCACCCCGGACAGTTTCAATGAGCAGTTCTTC. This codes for CASTPDSFNEQFF.

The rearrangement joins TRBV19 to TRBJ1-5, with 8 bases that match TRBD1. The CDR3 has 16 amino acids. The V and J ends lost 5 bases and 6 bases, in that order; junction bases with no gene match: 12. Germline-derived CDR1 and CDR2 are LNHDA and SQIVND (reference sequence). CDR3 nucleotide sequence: TGTGCCAGTAGTGCCATGTCAGGACAGGGCACTCAGCCCCAGCATTTT. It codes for CASSAMSGQGTQPQHF.

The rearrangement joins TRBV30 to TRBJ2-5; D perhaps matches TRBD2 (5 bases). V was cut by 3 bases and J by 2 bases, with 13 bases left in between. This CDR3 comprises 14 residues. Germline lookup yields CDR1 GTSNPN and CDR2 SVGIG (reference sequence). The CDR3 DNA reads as TGTGCCTGGAGGAGGGCAGCAGTTCAAGAGACCCAGTACTTC. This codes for CAWRRAAVQETQYF.

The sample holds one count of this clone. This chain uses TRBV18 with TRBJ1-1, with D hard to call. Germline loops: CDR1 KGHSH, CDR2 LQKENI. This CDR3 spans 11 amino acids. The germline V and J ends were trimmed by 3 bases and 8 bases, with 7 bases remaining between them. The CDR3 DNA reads TGTGCCAGCTCACCCGGGTTCGAAGCTTTCTTT. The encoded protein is CASSPGFEAFF.

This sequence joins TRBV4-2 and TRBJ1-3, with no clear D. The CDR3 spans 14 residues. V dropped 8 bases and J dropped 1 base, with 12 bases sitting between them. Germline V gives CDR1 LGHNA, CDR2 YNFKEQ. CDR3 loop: CASAIRASGNTIYF. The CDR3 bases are TGTGCCAGCGCTATACGTGCTTCTGGAAACACCATATATTTT.

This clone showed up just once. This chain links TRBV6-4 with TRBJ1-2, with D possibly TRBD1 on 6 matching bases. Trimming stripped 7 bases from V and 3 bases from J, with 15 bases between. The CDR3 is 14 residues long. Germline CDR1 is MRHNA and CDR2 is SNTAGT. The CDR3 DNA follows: TGTGCCAGCAATACAGGGAAGGGGGACTATGGCTACACCTTC. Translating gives CASNTGKGDYGYTF.

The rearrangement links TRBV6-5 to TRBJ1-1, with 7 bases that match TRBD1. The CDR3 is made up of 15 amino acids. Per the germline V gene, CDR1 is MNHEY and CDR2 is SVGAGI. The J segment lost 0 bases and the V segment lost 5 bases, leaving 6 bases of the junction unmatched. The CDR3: CASSRPGGMNTEAFF. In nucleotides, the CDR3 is TGTGCCAGCAGTCGACCAGGGGGGATGAACACTGAAGCTTTCTTT.

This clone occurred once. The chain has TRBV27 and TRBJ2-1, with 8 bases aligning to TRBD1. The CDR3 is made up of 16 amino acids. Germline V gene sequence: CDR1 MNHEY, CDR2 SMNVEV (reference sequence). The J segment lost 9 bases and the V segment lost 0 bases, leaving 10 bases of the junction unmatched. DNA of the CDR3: TGTGCCAGCAGTTTATCGCTTCAGGGGGCAGTAACTGAGCAGTTCTTC. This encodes CASSLSLQGAVTEQFF.

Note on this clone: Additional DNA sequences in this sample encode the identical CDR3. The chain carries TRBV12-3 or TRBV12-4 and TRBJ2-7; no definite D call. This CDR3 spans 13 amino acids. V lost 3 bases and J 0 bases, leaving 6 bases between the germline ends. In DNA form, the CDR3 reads TGTGCCAGCAGTTTCGGCGGCTCCTACGAGCAGTACTTC. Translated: CASSFGGSYEQYF.

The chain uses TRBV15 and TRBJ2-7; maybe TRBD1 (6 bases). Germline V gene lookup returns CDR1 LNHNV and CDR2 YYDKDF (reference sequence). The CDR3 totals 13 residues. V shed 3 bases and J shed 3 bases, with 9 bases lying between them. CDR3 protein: CATSSQQGYEQYF. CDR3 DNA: TGTGCCACCAGCAGTCAACAGGGCTACGAGCAGTACTTC. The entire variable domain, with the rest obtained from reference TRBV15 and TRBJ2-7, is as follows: DAMVIQNPRYQVTQFGKPVTLSCSQTLNHNVMYWYQQKSSQAPKLLFHYYDKDFNNEADTPDNFQSRRPNTSFCFLDIRSPGLGDTAMYLCATSSQQGYEQYFGPGTRLTVT.

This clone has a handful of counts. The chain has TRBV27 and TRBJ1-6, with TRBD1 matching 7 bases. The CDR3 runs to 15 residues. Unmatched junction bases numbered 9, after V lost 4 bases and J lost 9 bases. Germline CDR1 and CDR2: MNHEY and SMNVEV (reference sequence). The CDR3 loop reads CASSWTGTEGSPLHF. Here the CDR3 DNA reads TGTGCCAGCAGTTGGACCGGGACAGAGGGTTCACCCCTCCACTTT.

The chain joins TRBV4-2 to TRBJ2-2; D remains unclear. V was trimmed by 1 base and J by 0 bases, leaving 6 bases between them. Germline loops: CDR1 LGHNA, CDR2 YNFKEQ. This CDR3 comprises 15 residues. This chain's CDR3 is CASSQATANTGELFF. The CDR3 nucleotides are TGTGCCAGCAGCCAAGCCACGGCGAACACCGGGGAGCTGTTTTTT.

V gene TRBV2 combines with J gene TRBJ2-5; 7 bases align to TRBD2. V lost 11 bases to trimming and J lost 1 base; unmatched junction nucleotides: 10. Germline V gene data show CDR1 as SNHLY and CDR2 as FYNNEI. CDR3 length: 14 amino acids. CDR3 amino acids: CAVRRGGGQETQYF. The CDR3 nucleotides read TGTGCCGTACGACGGGGCGGGGGCCAAGAGACCCAGTACTTC. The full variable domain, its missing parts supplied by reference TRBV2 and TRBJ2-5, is EPEVTQTPSHQVTQMGQEVILRCVPISNHLYFYWYRQILGQKVEFLVSFYNNEISEKSEIFDDQFSVERPDGSNFTLKIRSTKLEDSAMYFCAVRRGGGQETQYFGPGTRLLVL.

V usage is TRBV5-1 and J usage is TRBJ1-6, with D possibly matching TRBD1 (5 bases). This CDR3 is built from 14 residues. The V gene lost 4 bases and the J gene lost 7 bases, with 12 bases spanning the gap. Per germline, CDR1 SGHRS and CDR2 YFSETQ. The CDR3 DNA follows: TGCGCCAGCAGCATACAGGACCTAAATTCACCCCTCCACTTT. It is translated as CASSIQDLNSPLHF.

CDR3 nucleotide sequence: TGCGCCAGCAGACAGGGGACCCAAGAGACCCAGTACTTC. Residues: CASRQGTQETQYF. The rearrangement joins TRBV5-1 to TRBJ2-5; 7 bases agree with TRBD1. Germline lookup yields CDR1 SGHRS and CDR2 YFSETQ. The CDR3 sequence is 13 residues long. V lost 5 bases, J lost 1 base, and 2 bases stayed unmatched.

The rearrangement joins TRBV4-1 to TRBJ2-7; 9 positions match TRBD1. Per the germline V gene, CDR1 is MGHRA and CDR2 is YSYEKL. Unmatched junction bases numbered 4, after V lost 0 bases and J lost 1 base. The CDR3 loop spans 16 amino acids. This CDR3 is CASSQDGTGSSYEQYF. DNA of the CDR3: TGCGCCAGCAGCCAAGACGGGACAGGGAGTTCCTACGAGCAGTACTTC.

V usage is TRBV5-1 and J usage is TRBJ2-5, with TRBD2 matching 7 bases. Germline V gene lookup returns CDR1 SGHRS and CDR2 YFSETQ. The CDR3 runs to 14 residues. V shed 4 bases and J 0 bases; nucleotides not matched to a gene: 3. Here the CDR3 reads CASSPGLYQETQYF. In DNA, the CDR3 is TGCGCCAGCAGCCCGGGACTATACCAAGAGACCCAGTACTTC.

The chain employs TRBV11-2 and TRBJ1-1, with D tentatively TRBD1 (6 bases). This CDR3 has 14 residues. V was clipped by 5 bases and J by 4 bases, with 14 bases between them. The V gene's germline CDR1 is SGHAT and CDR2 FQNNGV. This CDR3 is CASSIQGRSTEAFF. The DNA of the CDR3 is TGTGCCAGCAGCATACAGGGCCGGAGCACTGAAGCTTTCTTT.

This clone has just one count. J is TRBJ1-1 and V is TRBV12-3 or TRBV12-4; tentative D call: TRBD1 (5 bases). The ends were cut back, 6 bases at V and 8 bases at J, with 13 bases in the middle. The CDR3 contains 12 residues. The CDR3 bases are TGTGCCAGCAGCCGTTGGGGCCCCGAAGCTTTCTTT. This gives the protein CASSRWGPEAFF.

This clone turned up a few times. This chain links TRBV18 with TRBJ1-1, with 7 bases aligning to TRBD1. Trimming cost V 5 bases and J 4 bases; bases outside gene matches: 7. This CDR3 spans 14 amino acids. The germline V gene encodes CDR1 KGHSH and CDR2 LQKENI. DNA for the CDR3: TGTGCCAGCTCAGAGTCAGGGGGTGGCACTGAAGCTTTCTTT. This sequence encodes CASSESGGGTEAFF.